This T cell receptor beta chain was captured in a study of blood T cell repertoires in COVID-19. As concerns this clone: A junction end diverges from the germline sequence, so it may reflect a read error.

The CDR3 is made up of 12 amino acids. The germline V gene encodes CDR1 SEHNR and CDR2 FQNEAQ (reference sequence). Per the original methods: Quantification of nucleated cells was approximated via reference gene primer amplification. Libraries were prepared by immunoSEQ multiplex PCR; TCRdb keeps only in-frame clonotypes and omits some of them. V and J calls and clone size come straight from that table; D and trimming were deduced from the DNA. The sample records 95,000 to 150,000 clones, about 79% being singletons. V and J are TRBV7-9 and TRBJ2-3; maybe TRBD1 (5 bases). Sequenced material: peripheral blood. This receptor was taken from a woman aged 70 to 79 with acute or convalescent COVID-19. In nucleotides, the CDR3 is TGTGCCAGCAGCTTAGGACAGACCGTTCAGGATTTT. It specifies CASSLGQTVQDF.